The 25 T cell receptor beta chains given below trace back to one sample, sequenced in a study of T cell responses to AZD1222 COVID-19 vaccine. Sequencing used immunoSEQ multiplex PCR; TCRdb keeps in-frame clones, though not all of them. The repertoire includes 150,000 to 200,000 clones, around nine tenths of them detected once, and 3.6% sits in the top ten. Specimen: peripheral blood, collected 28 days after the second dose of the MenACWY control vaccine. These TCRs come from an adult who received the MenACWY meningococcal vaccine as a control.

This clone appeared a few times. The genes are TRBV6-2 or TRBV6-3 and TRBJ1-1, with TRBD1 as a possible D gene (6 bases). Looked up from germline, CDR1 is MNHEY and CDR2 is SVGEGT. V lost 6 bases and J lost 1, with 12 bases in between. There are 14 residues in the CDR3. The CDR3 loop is CASSEQGGNTEAFF. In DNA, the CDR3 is TGTGCCAGCAGCGAACAGGGAGGGAACACTGAAGCTTTCTTT.

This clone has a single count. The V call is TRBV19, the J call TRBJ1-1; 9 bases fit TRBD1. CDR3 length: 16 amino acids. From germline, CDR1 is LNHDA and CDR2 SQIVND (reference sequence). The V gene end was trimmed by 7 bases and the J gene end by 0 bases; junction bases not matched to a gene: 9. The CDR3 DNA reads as TGTGCCAGTAAGAGGACAGGGGAAAGCATGAACACTGAAGCTTTCTTT. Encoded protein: CASKRTGESMNTEAFF.

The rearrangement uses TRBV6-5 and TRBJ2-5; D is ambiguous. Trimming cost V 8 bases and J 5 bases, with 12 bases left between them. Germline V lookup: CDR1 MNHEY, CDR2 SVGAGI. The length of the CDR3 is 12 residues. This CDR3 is CASPGLGETQYF. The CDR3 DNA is TGTGCCAGCCCCGGTCTCGGGGAGACCCAGTACTTC.

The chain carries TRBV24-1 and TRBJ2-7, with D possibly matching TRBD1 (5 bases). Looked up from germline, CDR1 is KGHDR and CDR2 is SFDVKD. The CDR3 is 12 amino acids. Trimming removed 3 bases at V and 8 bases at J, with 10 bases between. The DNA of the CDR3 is TGTGCCACCAGTGATCAGTCGGACAAGCAGTACTTC. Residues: CATSDQSDKQYF.

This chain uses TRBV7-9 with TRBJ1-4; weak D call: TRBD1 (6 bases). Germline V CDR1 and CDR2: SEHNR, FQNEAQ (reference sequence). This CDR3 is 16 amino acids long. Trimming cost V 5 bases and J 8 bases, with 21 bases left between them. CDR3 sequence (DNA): TGTGCCAGCAGCCCTAGGGGGGGACGGATGCGAGAAAAACTGTTTTTT. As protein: CASSPRGGRMREKLFF.

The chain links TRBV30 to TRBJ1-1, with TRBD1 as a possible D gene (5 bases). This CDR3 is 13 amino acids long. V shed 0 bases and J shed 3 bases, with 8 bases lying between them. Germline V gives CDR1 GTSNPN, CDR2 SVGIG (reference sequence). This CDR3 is CAWSVGGDTEAFF. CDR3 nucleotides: TGTGCCTGGAGTGTTGGGGGTGACACTGAAGCTTTCTTT.

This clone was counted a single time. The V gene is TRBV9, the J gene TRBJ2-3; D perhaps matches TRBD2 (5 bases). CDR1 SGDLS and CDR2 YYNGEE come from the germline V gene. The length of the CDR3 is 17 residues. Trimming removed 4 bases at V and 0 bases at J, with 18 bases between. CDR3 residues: CASSPFSSGTSTDTQYF. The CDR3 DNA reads TGTGCCAGCAGCCCTTTCTCAAGCGGCACTAGCACAGATACGCAGTATTTT.

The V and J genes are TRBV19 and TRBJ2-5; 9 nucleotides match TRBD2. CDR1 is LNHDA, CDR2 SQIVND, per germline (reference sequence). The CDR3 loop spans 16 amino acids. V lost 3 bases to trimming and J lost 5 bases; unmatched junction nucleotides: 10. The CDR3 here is CASSISAGGLGETQYF. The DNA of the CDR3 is TGTGCCAGTAGTATCTCCGCGGGAGGGCTTGGTGAGACCCAGTACTTC.

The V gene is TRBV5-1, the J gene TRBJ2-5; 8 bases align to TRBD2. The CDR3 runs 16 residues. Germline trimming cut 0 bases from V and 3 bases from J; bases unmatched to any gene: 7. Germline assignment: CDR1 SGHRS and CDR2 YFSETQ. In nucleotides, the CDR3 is TGCGCCAGCAGCTTGGGACGTACGGGAGGGGAAGAGACCCAGTACTTC. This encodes CASSLGRTGGEETQYF.

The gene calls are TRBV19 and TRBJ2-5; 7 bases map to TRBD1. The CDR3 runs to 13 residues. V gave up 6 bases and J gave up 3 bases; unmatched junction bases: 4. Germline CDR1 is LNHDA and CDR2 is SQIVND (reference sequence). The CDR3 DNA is TGTGCCAGTAGCGTTGACAGGGAAGAGACCCAGTACTTC. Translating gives CASSVDREETQYF.

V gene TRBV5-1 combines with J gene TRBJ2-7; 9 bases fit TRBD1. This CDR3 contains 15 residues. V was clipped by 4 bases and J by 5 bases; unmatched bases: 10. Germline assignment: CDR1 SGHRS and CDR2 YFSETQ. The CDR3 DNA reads TGCGCCAGCAGCCCGACAGGGGGTGACATCCACGAGCAGTACTTC. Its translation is CASSPTGGDIHEQYF.

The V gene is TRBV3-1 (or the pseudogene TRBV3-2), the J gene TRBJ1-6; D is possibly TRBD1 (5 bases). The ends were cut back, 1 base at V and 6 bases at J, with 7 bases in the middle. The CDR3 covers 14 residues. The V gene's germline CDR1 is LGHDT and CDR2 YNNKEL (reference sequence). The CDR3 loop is CASSQVDTNSPLHF. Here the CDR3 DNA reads TGTGCCAGCAGCCAAGTGGACACTAATTCACCCCTCCACTTT.

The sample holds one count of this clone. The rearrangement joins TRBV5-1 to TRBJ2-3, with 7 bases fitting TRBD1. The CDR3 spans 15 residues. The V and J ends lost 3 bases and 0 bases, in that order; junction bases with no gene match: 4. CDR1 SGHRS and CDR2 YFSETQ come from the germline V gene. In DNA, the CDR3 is TGCGCCAGCAGCTGGCGACAGGGTAGCACAGATACGCAGTATTTT. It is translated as CASSWRQGSTDTQYF. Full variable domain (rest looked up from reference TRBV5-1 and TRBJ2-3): KAGVTQTPRYLIKTRGQQVTLSCSPISGHRSVSWYQQTPGQGLQFLFEYFSETQRNKGNFPGRFSGRQFSNSRSEMNVSTLELGDSALYLCASSWRQGSTDTQYFGPGTRLTVL.

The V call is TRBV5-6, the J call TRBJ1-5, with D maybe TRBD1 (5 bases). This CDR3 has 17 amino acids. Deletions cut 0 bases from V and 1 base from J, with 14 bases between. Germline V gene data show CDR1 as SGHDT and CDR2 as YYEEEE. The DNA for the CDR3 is TGTGCCAGCAGCTTGGCGGGGGGAGGTGGAAGCAATCAGCCCCAGCATTTT. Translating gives CASSLAGGGGSNQPQHF. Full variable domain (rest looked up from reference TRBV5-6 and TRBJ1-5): DAGVTQSPTHLIKTRGQQVTLRCSPKSGHDTVSWYQQALGQGPQFIFQYYEEEERQRGNFPDRFSGHQFPNYSSELNVNALLLGDSALYLCASSLAGGGGSNQPQHFGDGTRLSIL.

This chain's CDR3 is CASSQALAGPSYEQYF. DNA for the CDR3: TGTGCCAGCTCACAGGCGCTAGCGGGCCCGTCCTACGAGCAGTACTTC. V gene TRBV18 combines with J gene TRBJ2-7; 8 nucleotides match TRBD2. The V segment lost 4 bases and the J segment 1 base; nucleotides outside the gene matches: 9. This CDR3 contains 16 residues. Germline V lookup: CDR1 KGHSH, CDR2 LQKENI.

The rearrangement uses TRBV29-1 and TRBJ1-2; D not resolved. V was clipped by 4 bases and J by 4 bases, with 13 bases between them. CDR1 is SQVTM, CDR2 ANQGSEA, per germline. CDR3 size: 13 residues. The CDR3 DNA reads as TGCAGCGTTGCAGGACTTGGGATCTATGGCTACACCTTC. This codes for CSVAGLGIYGYTF.

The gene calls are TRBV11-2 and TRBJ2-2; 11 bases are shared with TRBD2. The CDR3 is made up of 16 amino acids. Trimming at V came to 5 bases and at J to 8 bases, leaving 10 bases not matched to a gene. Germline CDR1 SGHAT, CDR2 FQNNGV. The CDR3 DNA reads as TGTGCCAGCAGCCGACTGACTAGCGGGGTAAAAGGGGAGCTGTTTTTT. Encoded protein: CASSRLTSGVKGELFF.

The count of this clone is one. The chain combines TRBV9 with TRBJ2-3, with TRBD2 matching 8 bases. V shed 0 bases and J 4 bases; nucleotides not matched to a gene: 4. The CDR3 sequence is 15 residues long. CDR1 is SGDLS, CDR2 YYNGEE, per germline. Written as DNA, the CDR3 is TGTGCCAGCAGCGTAGAGGCTAGCGGGTCAGATACGCAGTATTTT. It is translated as CASSVEASGSDTQYF.

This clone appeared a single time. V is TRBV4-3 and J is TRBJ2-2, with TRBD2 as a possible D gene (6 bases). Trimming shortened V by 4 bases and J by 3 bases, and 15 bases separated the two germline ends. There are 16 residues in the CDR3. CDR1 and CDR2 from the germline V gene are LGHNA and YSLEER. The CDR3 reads CASSLRRDSDTGELFF. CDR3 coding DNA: TGCGCCAGCAGCCTGCGGAGGGACTCAGACACCGGGGAGCTGTTTTTT.

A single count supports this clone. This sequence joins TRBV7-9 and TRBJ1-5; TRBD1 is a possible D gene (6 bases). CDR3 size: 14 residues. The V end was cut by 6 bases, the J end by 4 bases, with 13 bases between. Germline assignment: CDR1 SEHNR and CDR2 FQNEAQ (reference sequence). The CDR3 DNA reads TGTGCCAGCAGGAAAACAGGGAATAATCAGCCCCAGCATTTT. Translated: CASRKTGNNQPQHF.

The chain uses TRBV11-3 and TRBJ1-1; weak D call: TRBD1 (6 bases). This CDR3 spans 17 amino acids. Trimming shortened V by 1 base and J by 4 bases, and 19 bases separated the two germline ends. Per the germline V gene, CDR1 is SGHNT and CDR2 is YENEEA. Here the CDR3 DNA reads TGTGCCAGCAGCTTAGGAGGCGGGGGCGGCTGGGGCACTGAAGCTTTCTTT. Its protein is CASSLGGGGGWGTEAFF.

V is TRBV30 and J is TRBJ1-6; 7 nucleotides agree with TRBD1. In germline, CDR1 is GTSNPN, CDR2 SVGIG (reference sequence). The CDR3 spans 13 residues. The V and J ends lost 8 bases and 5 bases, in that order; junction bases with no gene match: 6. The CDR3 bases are TGTGCCAGTGGACAGGTGAATAATTCACCCCTCCACTTT. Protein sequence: CASGQVNNSPLHF.

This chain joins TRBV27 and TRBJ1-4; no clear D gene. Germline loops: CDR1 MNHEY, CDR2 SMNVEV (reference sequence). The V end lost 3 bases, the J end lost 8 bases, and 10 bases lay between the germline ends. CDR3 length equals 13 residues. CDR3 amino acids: CASSFRDPEKLFF. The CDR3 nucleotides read TGTGCCAGCAGTTTTAGGGATCCAGAAAAACTGTTTTTT.

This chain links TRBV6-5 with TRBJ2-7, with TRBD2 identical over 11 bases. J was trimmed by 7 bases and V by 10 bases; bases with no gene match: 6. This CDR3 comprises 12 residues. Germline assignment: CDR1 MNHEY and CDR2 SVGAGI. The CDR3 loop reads CATLTSGREQYF. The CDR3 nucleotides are TGTGCCACCCTCACTAGCGGGAGAGAGCAGTACTTC.

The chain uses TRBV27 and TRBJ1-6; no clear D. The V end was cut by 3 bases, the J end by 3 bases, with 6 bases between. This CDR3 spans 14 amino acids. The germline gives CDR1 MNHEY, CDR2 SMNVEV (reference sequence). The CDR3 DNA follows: TGTGCCAGCAGTTTGCAGAACTATAATTCACCCCTCCACTTT. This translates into CASSLQNYNSPLHF.